This T cell receptor (beta chain) was sequenced in a study of OX40 agonist ivuxolimab in advanced cancers. Turning to the study itself: Prior anti-PD-1, anti-PD-L1 or anti-CTLA-4 therapy did not bar entry, and around 39% had some. Three patients got partial responses; one had hepatocellular carcinoma and two had cutaneous melanoma. The study's findings and limits: Normalized T-cell clonal expansion was also low in a subset of nonresponders.

This table comes from immunoSEQ multiplex PCR, and its TCRdb copy is limited to in-frame clones, with some not included. Of about 80,000 clones listed, approximately 83% were seen once; the top ten hold 1.5% to 2.5%. The CDR3 is made up of 16 amino acids. V trimming: 0 bases; J trimming: 5 bases; junction bases outside the gene matches: 8. The V gene's germline CDR1 is SGHRS and CDR2 YFSETQ. Concerning this clone itself: Its specificity is unknown.

The sample consisted of CD4+ or CD8+ T cells sorted from blood, taken in a trial of the OX40 agonist ivuxolimab. V gene TRBV5-1 combines with J gene TRBJ1-2; 9 bases agree with TRBD1. This TCR came from an adult with an advanced solid tumor such as melanoma, head and neck, liver or kidney cancer. The CDR3 protein is CASSLEGQGWEYGYTF. Here the CDR3 DNA reads TGCGCCAGCAGCTTGGAGGGACAGGGCTGGGAATATGGCTACACCTTC.